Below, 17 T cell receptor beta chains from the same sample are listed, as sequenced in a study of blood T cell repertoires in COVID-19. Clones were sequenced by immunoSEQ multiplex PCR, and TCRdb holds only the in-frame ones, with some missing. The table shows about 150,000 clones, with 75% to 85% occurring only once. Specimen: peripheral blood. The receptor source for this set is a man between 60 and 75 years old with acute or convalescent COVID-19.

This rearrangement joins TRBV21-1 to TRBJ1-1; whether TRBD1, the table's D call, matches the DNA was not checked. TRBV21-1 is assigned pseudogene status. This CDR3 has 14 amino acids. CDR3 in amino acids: CASSYRGQRAEAFF. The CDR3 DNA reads TGTGCCAGCAGTTACAGGGGGCAGAGGGCTGAAGCTTTCTTT.

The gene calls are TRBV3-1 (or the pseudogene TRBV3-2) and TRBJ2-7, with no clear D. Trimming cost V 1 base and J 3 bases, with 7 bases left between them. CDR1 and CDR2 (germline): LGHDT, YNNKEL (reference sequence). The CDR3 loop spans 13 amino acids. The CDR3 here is CASSQGRGYEQYF. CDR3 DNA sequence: TGTGCCAGCAGCCAAGGGAGAGGCTACGAGCAGTACTTC.

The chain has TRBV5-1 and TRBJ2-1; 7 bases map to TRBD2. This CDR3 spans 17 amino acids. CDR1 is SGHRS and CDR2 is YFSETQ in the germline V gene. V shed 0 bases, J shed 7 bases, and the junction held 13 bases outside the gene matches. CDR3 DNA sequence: TGCGCCAGCAGCTTGGCCCGATTAGCGGGTATCTCGAATGAGCAGTTCTTC. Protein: CASSLARLAGISNEQFF.

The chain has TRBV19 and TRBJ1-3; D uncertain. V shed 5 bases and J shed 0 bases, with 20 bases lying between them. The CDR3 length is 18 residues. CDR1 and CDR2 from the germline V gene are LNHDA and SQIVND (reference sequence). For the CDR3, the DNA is TGTGCCAGTAGTTCTGGAGGGAACAGAGGGCTCTCTGGAAACACCATATATTTT. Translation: CASSSGGNRGLSGNTIYF.

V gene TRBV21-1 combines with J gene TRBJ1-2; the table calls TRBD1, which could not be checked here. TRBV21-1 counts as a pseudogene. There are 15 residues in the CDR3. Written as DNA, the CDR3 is TGTGCCAGCAGCAACGAGTTATCAGGGAACTATGGCTACACCTTC. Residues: CASSNELSGNYGYTF.

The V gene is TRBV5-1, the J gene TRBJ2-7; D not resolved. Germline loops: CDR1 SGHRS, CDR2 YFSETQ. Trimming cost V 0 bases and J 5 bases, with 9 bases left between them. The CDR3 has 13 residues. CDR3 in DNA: TGCGCCAGCAGCTTGGCAGGTATCCACGAGCAGTACTTC. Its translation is CASSLAGIHEQYF.

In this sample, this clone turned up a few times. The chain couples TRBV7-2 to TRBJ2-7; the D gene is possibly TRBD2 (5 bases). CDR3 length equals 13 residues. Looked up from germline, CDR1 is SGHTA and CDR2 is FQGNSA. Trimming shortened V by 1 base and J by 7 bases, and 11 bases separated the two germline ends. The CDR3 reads CASSLERGLEQYF. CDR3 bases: TGTGCCAGCAGCTTAGAACGGGGTCTTGAGCAGTACTTC.

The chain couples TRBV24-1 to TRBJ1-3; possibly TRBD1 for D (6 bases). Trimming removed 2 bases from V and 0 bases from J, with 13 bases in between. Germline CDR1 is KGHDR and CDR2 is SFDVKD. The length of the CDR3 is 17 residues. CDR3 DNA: TGTGCCACCAGTGATTCGGGGGGCCAGAGCTCTGGAAACACCATATATTTT. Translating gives CATSDSGGQSSGNTIYF.

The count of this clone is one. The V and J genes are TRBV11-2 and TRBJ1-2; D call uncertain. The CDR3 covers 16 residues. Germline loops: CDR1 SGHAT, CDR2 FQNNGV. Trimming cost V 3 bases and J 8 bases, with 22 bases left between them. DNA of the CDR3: TGTGCCAGCAGCTTTACATTCGGGCTGGCCGCGGGAGGCTACACCTTC. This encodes CASSFTFGLAAGGYTF.

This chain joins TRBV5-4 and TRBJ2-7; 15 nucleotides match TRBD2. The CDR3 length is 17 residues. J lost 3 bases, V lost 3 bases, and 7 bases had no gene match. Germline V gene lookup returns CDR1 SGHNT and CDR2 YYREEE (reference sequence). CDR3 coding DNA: TGTGCCAGCAGCTCCGGGACTAGCGGGAGGACGGACTACGAGCAGTACTTC. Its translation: CASSSGTSGRTDYEQYF.

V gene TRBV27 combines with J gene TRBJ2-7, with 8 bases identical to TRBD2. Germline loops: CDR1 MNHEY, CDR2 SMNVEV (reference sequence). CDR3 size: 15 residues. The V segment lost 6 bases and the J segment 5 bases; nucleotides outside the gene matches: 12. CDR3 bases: TGTGCCAGCAGCCAACCGCGACTAGCGATACACGAGCAGTACTTC. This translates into CASSQPRLAIHEQYF.

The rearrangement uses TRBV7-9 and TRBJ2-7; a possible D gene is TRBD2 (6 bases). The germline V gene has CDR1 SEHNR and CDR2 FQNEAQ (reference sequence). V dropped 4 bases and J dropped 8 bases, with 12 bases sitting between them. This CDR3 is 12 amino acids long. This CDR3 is CASSSDGTQQYF. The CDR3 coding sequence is TGTGCCAGCAGCTCAGACGGGACTCAGCAGTACTTC.

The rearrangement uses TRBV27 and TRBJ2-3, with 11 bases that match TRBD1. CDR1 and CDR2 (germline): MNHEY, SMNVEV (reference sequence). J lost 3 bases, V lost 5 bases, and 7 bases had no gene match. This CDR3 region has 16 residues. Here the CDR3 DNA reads TGTGCCAGCAGTATTCGGACAGGGGGCAGGACAGATACGCAGTATTTT. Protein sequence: CASSIRTGGRTDTQYF.

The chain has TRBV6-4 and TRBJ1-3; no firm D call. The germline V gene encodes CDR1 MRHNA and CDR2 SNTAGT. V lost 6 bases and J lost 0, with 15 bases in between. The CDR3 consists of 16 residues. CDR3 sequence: CASRIPSGSSGNTIYF. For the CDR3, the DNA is TGTGCCAGCAGGATACCCAGCGGGTCCTCTGGAAACACCATATATTTT.

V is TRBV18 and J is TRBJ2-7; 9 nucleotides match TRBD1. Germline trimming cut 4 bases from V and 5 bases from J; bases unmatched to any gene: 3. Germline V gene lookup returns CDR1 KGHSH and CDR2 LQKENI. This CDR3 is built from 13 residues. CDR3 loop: CASSRTGDDEQYF. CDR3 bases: TGTGCCAGCTCACGGACAGGGGACGACGAGCAGTACTTC. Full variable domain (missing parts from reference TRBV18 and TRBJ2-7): NAGVMQNPRHLVRRRGQEARLRCSPMKGHSHVYWYRQLPEEGLKFMVYLQKENIIDESGMPKERFSAEFPKEGPSILRIQQVVRGDSAAYFCASSRTGDDEQYFGPGTRLTVT.

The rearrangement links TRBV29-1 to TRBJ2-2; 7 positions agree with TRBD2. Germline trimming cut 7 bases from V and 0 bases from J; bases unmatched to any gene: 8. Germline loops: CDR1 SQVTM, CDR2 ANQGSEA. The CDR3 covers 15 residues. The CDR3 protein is CSARKLAANTGELFF. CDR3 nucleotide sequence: TGCAGCGCCCGGAAGCTAGCGGCGAACACCGGGGAGCTGTTTTTT.

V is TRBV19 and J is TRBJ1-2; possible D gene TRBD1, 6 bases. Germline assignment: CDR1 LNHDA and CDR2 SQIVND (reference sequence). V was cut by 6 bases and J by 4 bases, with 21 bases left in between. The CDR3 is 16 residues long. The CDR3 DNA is TGTGCCAGTAGGGTAGGGGCAGGGGATCCAGGCTATGGCTACACCTTC. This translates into CASRVGAGDPGYGYTF. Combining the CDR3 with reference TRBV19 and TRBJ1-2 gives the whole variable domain DGGITQSPKYLFRKEGQNVTLSCEQNLNHDAMYWYRQDPGQGLRLIYYSQIVNDFQKGDIAEGYSVSREKKESFPLTVTSAQKNPTAFYLCASRVGAGDPGYGYTFGSGTRLTVV.